The entry below gives a single TCR beta chain sequence along with its context. Profiled with immunoSEQ multiplex PCR; TCRdb holds only in-frame clones, not every one. This table holds almost 30,000 clones, 80% found once. The CDR3 contains 18 residues. After removal of 1 base from V and 0 bases from J, the junction contained 2 bases not matched to a gene. Per the germline V gene, CDR1 is SGHTA and CDR2 is FQGNSA. This sample was taken from a study of blood T cell repertoires in COVID-19. The rearrangement uses TRBV7-2 and TRBJ2-1; the match to TRBD2 covers 14 bases. The receptor was derived from a woman in her sixties or seventies with acute or convalescent COVID-19. Sequences were obtained from peripheral blood. The CDR3 coding sequence is TGTGCCAGCAGCTTAGGGACTAGCGGGAGGAGCTCCTACAATGAGCAGTTCTTC. Translation gives CASSLGTSGRSSYNEQFF.